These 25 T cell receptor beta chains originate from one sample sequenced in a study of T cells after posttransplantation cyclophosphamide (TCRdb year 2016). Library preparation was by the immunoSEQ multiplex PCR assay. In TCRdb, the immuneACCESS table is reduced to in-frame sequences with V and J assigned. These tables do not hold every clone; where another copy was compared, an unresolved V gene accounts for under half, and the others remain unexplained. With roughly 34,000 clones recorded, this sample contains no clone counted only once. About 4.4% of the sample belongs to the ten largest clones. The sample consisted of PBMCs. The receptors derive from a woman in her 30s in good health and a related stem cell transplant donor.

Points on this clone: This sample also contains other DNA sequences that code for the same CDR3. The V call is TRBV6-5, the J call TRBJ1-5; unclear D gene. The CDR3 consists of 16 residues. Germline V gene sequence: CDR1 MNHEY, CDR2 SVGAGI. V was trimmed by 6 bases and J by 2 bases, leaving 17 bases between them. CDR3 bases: TGTGCCAGCAGCTACGGACCGGCCGGGGGCAATCAGCCCCAGCATTTT. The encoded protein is CASSYGPAGGNQPQHF.

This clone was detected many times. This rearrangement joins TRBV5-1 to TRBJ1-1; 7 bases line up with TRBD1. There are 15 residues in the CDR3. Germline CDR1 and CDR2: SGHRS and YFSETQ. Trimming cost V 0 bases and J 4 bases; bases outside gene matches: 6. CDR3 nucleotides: TGCGCCAGCAGCTTGGAAGGGGGCTTGGGCACTGAAGCTTTCTTT. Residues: CASSLEGGLGTEAFF.

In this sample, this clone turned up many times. CDR3 loop: CASSYANEKLFF. Written as DNA, the CDR3 is TGTGCCAGCAGTTACGCGAATGAAAAACTGTTTTTT. This sequence joins TRBV6-6 and TRBJ1-4, with no clear D. Germline loops: CDR1 MNHNY, CDR2 SVGAGI (reference sequence). This CDR3 region has 12 residues. With 2 bases removed from V and 5 bases from J, the gap between germline ends came to 3 bases.

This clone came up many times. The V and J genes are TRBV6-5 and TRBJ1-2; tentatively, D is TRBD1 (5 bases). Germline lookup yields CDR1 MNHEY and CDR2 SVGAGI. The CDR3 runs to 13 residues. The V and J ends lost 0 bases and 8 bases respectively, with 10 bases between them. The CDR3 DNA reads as TGTGCCAGCAGTTACTCCAGGGTGGAGGGCTACACCTTC. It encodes CASSYSRVEGYTF.

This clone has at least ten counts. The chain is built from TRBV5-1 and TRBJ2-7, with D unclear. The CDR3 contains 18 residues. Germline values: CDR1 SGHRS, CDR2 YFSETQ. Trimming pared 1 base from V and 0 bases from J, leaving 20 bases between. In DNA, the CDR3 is TGCGCCAGCAGCTTGTATGCGAGCGAACCAGTGAGCTCCTACGAGCAGTACTTC. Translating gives CASSLYASEPVSSYEQYF.

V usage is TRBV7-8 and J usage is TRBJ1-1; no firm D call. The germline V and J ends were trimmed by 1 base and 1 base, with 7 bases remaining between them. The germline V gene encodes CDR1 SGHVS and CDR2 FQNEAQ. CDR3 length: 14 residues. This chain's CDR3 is CASSLVLSNTEAFF. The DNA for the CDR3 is TGTGCCAGCAGCTTAGTGCTATCGAACACTGAAGCTTTCTTT.

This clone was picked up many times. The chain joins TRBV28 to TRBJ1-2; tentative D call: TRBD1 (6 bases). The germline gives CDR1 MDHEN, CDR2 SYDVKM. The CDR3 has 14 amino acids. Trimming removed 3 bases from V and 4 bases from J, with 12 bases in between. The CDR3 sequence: CASSFFGGAYGYTF. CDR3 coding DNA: TGTGCCAGCAGTTTTTTTGGGGGCGCCTATGGCTACACCTTC.

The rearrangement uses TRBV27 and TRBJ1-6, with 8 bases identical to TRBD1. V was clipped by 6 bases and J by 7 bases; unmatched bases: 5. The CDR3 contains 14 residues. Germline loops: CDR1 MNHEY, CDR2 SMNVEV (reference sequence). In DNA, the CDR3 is TGTGCCAGCAGAACAAACAGGGGGAATTCACCCCTCCACTTT. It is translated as CASRTNRGNSPLHF.

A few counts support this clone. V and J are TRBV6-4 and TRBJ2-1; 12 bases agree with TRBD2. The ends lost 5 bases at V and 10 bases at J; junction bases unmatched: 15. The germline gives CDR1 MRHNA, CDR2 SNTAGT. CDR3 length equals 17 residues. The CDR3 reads CASSLSSGGAEEGEQFF. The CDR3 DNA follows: TGTGCCAGCAGTTTGTCTAGCGGGGGGGCCGAGGAGGGAGAGCAGTTCTTC.

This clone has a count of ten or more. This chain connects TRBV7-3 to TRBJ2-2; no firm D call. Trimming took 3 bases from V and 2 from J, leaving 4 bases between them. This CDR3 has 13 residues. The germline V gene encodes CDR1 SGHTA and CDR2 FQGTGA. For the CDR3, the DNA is TGTGCCAGCAGCTTTGTAAACACCGGGGAGCTGTTTTTT. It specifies CASSFVNTGELFF.

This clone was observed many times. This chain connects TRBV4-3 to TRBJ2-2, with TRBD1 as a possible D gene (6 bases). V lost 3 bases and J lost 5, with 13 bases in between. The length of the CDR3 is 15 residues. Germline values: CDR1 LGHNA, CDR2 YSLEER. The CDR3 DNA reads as TGCGCCAGCAGCCATGATGGGACACTAACCGGGGAGCTGTTTTTT. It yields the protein CASSHDGTLTGELFF.

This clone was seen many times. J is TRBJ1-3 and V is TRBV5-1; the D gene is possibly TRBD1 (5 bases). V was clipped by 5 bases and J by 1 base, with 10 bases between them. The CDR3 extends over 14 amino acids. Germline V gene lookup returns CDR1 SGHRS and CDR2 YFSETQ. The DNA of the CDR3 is TGCGCCAGCAGGGACACAGGTTCTGGAAACACCATATATTTT. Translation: CASRDTGSGNTIYF.

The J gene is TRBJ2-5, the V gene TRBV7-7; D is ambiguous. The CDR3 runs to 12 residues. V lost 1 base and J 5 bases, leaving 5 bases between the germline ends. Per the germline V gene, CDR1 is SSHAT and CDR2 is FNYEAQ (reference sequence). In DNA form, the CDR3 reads TGTGCCAGCAGCTTAGGTTCGGAGACCCAGTACTTC. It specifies CASSLGSETQYF.

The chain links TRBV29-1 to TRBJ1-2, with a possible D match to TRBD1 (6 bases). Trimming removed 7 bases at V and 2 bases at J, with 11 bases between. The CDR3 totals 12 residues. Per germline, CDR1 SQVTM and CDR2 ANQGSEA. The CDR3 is CSGGTSNYGYTF. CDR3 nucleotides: TGCAGCGGGGGGACATCCAACTATGGCTACACCTTC.

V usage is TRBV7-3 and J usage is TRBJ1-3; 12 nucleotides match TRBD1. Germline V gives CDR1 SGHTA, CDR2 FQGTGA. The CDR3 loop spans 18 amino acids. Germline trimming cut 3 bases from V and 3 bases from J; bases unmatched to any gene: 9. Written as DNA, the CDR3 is TGTGCCAGCAGCTTCGGGACAGGGGGCGGTAGGGATGGAAACACCATATATTTT. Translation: CASSFGTGGGRDGNTIYF.

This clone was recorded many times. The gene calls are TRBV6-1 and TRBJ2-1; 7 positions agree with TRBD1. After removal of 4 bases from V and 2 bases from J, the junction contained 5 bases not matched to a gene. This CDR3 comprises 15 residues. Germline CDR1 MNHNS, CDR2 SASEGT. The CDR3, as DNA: TGTGCCAGCAGTGCCAGGCAGGGGGCCTACAATGAGCAGTTCTTC. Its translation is CASSARQGAYNEQFF.

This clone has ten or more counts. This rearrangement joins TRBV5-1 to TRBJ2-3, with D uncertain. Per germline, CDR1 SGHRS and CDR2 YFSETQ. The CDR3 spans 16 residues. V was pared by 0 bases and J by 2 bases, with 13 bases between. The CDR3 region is CASSLGFNMATDTQYF. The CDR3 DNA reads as TGCGCCAGCAGCTTGGGATTTAACATGGCCACAGATACGCAGTATTTT.

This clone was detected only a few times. CDR3: CSARYSGRIHF. DNA of the CDR3: TGCAGTGCTAGATATTCAGGCAGGATCCACTTT. V usage is TRBV20-1 and J usage is TRBJ1-6, with D hard to call. Germline V gives CDR1 DFQATT, CDR2 SNEGSKA (reference sequence). CDR3 length: 11 residues. V shed 2 bases and J shed 17 bases, with 13 bases lying between them.

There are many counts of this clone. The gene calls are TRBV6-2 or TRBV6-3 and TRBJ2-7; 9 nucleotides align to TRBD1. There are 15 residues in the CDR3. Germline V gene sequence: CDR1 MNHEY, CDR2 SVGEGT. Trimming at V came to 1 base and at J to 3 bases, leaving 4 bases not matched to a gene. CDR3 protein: CASSYWGQGNYEQYF. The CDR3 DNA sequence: TGTGCCAGCAGTTACTGGGGACAGGGAAACTACGAGCAGTACTTC.

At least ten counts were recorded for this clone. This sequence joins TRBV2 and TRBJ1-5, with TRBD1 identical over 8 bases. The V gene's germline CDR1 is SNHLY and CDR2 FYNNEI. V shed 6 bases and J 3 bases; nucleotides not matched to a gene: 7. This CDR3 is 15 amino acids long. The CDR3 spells CASREDRALNQPQHF. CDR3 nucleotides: TGTGCCAGCAGAGAGGACAGGGCCCTCAATCAGCCCCAGCATTTT.

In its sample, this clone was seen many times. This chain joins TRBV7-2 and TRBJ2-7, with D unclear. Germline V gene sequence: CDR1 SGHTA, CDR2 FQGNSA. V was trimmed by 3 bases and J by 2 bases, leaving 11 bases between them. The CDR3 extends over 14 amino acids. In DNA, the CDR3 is TGTGCCAGCAGCTTCCCATACTTAACCTACGAGCAGTACTTC. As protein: CASSFPYLTYEQYF.

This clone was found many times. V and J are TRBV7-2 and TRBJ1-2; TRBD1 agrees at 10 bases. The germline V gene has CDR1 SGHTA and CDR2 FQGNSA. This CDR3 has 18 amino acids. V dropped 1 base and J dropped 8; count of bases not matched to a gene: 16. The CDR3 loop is CASSLESLSHGTGEGYTF. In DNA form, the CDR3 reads TGTGCCAGCAGCTTAGAGTCTTTGTCCCACGGGACAGGGGAAGGCTACACCTTC.

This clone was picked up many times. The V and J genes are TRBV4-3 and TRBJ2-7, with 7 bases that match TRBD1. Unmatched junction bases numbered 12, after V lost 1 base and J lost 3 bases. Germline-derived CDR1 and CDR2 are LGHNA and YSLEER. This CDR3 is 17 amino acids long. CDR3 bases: TGCGCCAGCAGCCAAGGTTCAGGGGGATGGAAAAACTACGAGCAGTACTTC. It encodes CASSQGSGGWKNYEQYF.

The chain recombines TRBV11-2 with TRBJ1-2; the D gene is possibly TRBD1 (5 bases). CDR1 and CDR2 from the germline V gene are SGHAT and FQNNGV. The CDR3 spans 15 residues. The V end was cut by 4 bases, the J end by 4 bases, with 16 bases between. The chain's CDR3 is CASSSWEGWIYGYTF. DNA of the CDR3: TGTGCCAGCAGCTCTTGGGAGGGGTGGATCTATGGCTACACCTTC.

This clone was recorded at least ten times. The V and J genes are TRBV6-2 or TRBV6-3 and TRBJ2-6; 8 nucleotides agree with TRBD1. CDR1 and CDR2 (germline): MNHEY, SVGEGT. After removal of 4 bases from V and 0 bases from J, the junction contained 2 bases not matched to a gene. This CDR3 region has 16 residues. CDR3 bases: TGTGCCAGCAGTTGGGACAGGATCTCTGGGGCCAACGTCCTGACTTTC. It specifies CASSWDRISGANVLTF.